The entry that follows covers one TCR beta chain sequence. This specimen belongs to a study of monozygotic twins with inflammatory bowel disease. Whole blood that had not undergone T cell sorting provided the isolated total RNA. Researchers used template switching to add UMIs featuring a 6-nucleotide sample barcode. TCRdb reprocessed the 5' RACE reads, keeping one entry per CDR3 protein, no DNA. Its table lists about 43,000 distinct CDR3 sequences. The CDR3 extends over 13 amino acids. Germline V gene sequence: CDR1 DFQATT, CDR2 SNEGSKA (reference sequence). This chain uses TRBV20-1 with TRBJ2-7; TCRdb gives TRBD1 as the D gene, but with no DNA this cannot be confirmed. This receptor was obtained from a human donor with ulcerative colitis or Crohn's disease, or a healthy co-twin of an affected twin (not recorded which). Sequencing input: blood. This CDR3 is CSASGGAPYEQYF.